The T cell receptor (beta chain) described here comes from a study of CD8+ T cells in alopecia areata. The study's findings and limits: Administration of tofacitinib significantly diminished scalp clonality and expanded CD8+ clones within the top 100.

Once RNA had been extracted, it was reverse transcribed into cDNA to act as the sequencing template. Sequencing was performed with immunoSEQ multiplex PCR; in TCRdb, only in-frame clones are kept and a portion is missing. Of around 97,000 clones listed, 65% to 90% are singletons. This clone was counted between two and nine times. No antigen is known for it. Distinct nucleotide sequences in the sample also encode this CDR3. Trimming took 3 bases from V and 7 from J, leaving 3 bases between them. The CDR3 contains 11 residues. CDR1 is LNHDA, CDR2 SQIVND, per germline (reference sequence). Treatment: oral pan-JAK inhibitor, 5-10 mg twice daily.

The receptor was derived from a human donor with alopecia areata. The genes are TRBV19 and TRBJ2-2; D is uncertain. The sample here was CD8+ T cells sorted from blood, taken around week 30, from a patient treated with tofacitinib. For the CDR3, the DNA is TGTGCCAGTAGTATGGGCGGGGAGCTGTTTTTT. Its translation: CASSMGGELFF.